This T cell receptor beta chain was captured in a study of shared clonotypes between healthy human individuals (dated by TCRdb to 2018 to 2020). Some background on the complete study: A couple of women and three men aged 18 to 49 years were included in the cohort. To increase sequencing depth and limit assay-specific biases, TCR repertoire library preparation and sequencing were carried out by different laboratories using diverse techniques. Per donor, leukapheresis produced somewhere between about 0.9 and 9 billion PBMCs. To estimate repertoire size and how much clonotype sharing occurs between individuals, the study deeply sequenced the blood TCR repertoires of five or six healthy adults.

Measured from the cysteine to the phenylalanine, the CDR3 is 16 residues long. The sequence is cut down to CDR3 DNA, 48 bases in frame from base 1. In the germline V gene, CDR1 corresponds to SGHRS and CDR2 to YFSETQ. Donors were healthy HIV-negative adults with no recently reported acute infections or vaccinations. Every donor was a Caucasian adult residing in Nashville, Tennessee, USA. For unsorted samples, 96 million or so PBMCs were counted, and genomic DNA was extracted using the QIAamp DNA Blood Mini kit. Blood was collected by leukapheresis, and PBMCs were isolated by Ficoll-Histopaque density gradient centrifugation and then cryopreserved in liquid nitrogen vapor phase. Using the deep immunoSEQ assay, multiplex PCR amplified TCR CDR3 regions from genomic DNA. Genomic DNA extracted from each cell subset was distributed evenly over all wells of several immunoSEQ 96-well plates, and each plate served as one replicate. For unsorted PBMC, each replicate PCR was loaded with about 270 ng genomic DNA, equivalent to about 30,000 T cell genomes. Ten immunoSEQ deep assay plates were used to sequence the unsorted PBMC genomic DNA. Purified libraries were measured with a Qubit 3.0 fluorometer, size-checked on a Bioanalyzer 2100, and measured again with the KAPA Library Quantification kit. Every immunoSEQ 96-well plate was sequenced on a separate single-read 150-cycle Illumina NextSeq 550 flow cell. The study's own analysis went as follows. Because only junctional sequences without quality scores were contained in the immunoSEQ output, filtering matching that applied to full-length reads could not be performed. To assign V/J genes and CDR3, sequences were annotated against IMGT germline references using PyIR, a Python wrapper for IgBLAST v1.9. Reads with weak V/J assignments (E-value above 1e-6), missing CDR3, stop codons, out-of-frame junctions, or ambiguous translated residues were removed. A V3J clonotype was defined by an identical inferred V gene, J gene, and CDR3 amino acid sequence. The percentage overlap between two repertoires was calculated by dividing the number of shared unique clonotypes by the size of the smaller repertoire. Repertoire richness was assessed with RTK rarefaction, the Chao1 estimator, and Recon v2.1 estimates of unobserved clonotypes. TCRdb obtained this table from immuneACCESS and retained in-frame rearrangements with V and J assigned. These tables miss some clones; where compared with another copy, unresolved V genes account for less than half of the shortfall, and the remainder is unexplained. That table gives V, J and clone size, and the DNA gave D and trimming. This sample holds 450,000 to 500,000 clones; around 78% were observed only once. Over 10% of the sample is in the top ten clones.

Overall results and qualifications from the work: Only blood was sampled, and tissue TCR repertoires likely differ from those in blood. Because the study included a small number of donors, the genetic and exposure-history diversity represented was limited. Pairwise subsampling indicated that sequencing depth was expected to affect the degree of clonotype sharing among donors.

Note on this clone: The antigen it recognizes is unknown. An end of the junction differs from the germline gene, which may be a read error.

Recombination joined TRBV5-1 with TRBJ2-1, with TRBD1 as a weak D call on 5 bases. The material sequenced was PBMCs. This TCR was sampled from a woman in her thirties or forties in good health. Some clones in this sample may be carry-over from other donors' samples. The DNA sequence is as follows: TGCGCCGGCAGTTTACCGACAGCGCTCACCTACAATGAGCAGTTCTTC. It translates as CAGSLPTALTYNEQFF.